Given below is one T cell receptor (beta chain) in context. Germline V CDR1 and CDR2: MNHEY, SVGAGI. The CDR3 totals 14 residues. V was clipped by 3 bases and J by 4 bases, with 12 bases between them. The data derive from a study of T cell changes during pregnancy in multiple sclerosis. Profiling relied on immunoSEQ multiplex PCR, and the TCRdb table lists in-frame clones only, not all of them. The repertoire holds more than 35,000 clones, with 88% as singletons. This sequence originates from a female donor in good health, enrolled as a control in a pregnancy study. This specimen was CD8+ T cells from peripheral blood mononuclear cells, taken after pregnancy. V and J are TRBV6-5 and TRBJ1-2; D ambiguous. CDR3 DNA sequence: TGTGCCAGCAGTTATGGGGTTAGCGGCTATGGCTACACCTTC. This encodes CASSYGVSGYGYTF.